One and the same sample provided the 11 T cell receptor beta chains below, sequenced in a study of blood T cell repertoires in COVID-19. The assay was immunoSEQ multiplex PCR, and TCRdb's table has in-frame clones only and misses some. The table has under 300,000 clones, approximately 84% seen once. Source material: peripheral blood. The receptors originated from a man aged 45-60 years with acute or convalescent COVID-19.

The chain couples TRBV11-3 to TRBJ1-1; 7 bases match TRBD1. CDR3 length: 15 residues. Trimming took 2 bases from V and 0 from J; bases not matched to a gene: 3. Looked up from germline, CDR1 is SGHNT and CDR2 is YENEEA. This CDR3 is CASSLRGQMNTEAFF. CDR3 nucleotides: TGTGCCAGCAGCTTAAGGGGACAGATGAACACTGAAGCTTTCTTT. The whole variable domain, remainder taken from reference TRBV11-3 and TRBJ1-1, is EAGVVQSPRYKIIEKKQPVAFWCNPISGHNTLYWYLQNLGQGPELLIRYENEEAVDDSQLPKDRFSAERLKGVDSTLKIQPAELGDSAVYLCASSLRGQMNTEAFFGQGTRLTVV.

The chain links TRBV5-4 to TRBJ2-1, with TRBD2 matching 14 bases. CDR3 size: 15 residues. V lost 4 bases to trimming and J lost 8 bases; unmatched junction nucleotides: 5. Germline V CDR1 and CDR2: SGHNT, YYREEE (reference sequence). CDR3 amino acids: CASSTGTSGSDEQFF. CDR3 nucleotide sequence: TGTGCCAGCAGCACCGGGACTAGCGGGAGTGATGAGCAGTTCTTC. Full variable domain (outside the CDR3, taken from reference TRBV5-4 and TRBJ2-1): ETGVTQSPTHLIKTRGQQVTLRCSSQSGHNTVSWYQQALGQGPQFIFQYYREEENGRGNFPPRFSGLQFPNYSSELNVNALELDDSALYLCASSTGTSGSDEQFFGPGTRLTVL.

This sequence joins TRBV18 and TRBJ2-6, with no clear D. The CDR3 totals 15 residues. Trimming took 5 bases from V and 0 from J, leaving 8 bases between them. Germline lookup yields CDR1 KGHSH and CDR2 LQKENI. The CDR3 DNA reads TGTGCCAGCTCAATTAGGAGCTCTGGGGCCAACGTCCTGACTTTC. It translates to CASSIRSSGANVLTF. The whole variable domain, remainder taken from reference TRBV18 and TRBJ2-6, is NAGVMQNPRHLVRRRGQEARLRCSPMKGHSHVYWYRQLPEEGLKFMVYLQKENIIDESGMPKERFSAEFPKEGPSILRIQQVVRGDSAAYFCASSIRSSGANVLTFGAGSRLTVL.

The gene calls are TRBV11-3 and TRBJ2-7; weak D call: TRBD1 (8 bases). Trimming took off 3 bases at V and 2 bases at J, with 11 bases between the two ends. CDR3 size: 14 residues. The germline gives CDR1 SGHNT, CDR2 YENEEA. The DNA of the CDR3 is TGTGCCAGCAGCTTTACAGGGGGGGCCTACGAGCAGTACTTC. This translates into CASSFTGGAYEQYF. Drawing the rest from reference TRBV11-3 and TRBJ2-7, the complete variable domain is EAGVVQSPRYKIIEKKQPVAFWCNPISGHNTLYWYLQNLGQGPELLIRYENEEAVDDSQLPKDRFSAERLKGVDSTLKIQPAELGDSAVYLCASSFTGGAYEQYFGPGTRLTVT.

The rearrangement joins TRBV3-1 (or the pseudogene TRBV3-2) to TRBJ1-1; the D gene is possibly TRBD1 (5 bases). This CDR3 region has 16 residues. Trimming removed 4 bases at V and 1 base at J, with 16 bases between. Per the germline V gene, CDR1 is LGHDT and CDR2 is YNNKEL (reference sequence). The CDR3 nucleotides read TGTGCCAGCAGCCCAGGGAACACGGTAAAGAACACTGAAGCTTTCTTT. Translated, it gives CASSPGNTVKNTEAFF.

The V and J genes are TRBV6-5 and TRBJ2-1, with 10 bases fitting TRBD2. V lost 5 bases, J lost 6 bases, and 4 bases stayed unmatched. There are 14 residues in the CDR3. Germline CDR1 reads MNHEY; CDR2 reads SVGAGI. The CDR3, as DNA: TGTGCCAGCAGTACCAGGACTAGCGGCAATGAGCAGTTCTTC. Translated, it gives CASSTRTSGNEQFF.

The J gene is TRBJ1-1, the V gene TRBV6-5; 7 nucleotides match TRBD1. V was clipped by 7 bases and J by 5 bases; unmatched bases: 7. The CDR3 runs to 13 residues. CDR1 and CDR2 (germline): MNHEY, SVGAGI. CDR3 coding DNA: TGTGCCAGCAACCCGACAGGGAGGACTGAAGCTTTCTTT. It codes for CASNPTGRTEAFF.

This clone has a single count. J is TRBJ2-5 and V is TRBV5-1; perhaps TRBD2 as D (5 bases). The CDR3 has 14 amino acids. Per the germline V gene, CDR1 is SGHRS and CDR2 is YFSETQ. Trimming removed 4 bases at V and 0 bases at J, with 10 bases between. Here the CDR3 DNA reads TGCGCCAGCAGCCAGGACGGGAACCAAGAGACCCAGTACTTC. It yields the protein CASSQDGNQETQYF.

This sequence joins TRBV10-3 and TRBJ2-1; 7 nucleotides align to TRBD2. The V gene's germline CDR1 is ENHRY and CDR2 SYGVKD. The CDR3 consists of 14 residues. With V trimmed by 5 bases and J by 6 bases, 7 bases remained unmatched. Written as DNA, the CDR3 is TGTGCCATCAGTCCCGGGGTAGCGGGCAATGAGCAGTTCTTC. As protein: CAISPGVAGNEQFF.

This clone has just a few counts. The V gene is TRBV4-2, the J gene TRBJ2-2; TRBD1 matches at 9 bases. V lost 1 base and J lost 2; bases outside the gene matches: 8. The CDR3 spans 18 residues. From germline, CDR1 is LGHNA and CDR2 YNFKEQ. In DNA form, the CDR3 reads TGTGCCAGCAGCCAAGCCCTTGGACAGGGGATTAACACCGGGGAGCTGTTTTTT. Its translation is CASSQALGQGINTGELFF.

The chain joins TRBV19 to TRBJ1-2; 10 bases are shared with TRBD1. In germline, CDR1 is LNHDA, CDR2 SQIVND (reference sequence). The CDR3 loop spans 16 amino acids. V dropped 7 bases and J dropped 7; count of bases not matched to a gene: 15. The CDR3 DNA sequence: TGTGCCAGTACCCCAGTTGCGGGGGACAGGGGTTCTGGCTACACCTTC. Its translation: CASTPVAGDRGSGYTF.